This entry lists 4 T cell receptor beta chains sequenced from one sample in a study of Ad26.COV2.S vaccination and SARS-CoV-2 variants. Sequencing used immunoSEQ multiplex PCR; TCRdb keeps in-frame clones, though not all of them. The sample includes about 280,000 clones, approximately 87% of them seen just once. Described treatment: some 20 received Ad26.COV2.S at low or high dose, single or two shots; roughly five received placebo; per-sample allocation not given. Vaccine and placebo recipients were sampled on day 63 after the first injection. This material consisted of peripheral blood, taken in a trial of Ad26.COV2.S vaccine versus placebo. The receptor set was obtained from a person between 18 and 59 years old who received the Ad26.COV2.S COVID-19 vaccine or a placebo.

The V call is TRBV6-6, the J call TRBJ1-5, with D maybe TRBD1 (5 bases). CDR3 length: 14 amino acids. Trimming stripped 6 bases from V and 7 bases from J, with 16 bases between. Germline loops: CDR1 MNHNY, CDR2 SVGAGI (reference sequence). DNA of the CDR3: TGTGCCAGCAGCTTGATGCAGGGTGGCCAGCCCCAGCATTTT. Its protein product is CASSLMQGGQPQHF.

The genes are TRBV28 and TRBJ1-3; tentatively, D is TRBD1 (6 bases). In germline, CDR1 is MDHEN, CDR2 SYDVKM. The length of the CDR3 is 14 residues. In DNA, the CDR3 is TGTGCATCGGACCAAGGGGGCTCTGGAAACACCATATATTTT. This codes for CASDQGGSGNTIYF. The whole variable domain, remainder taken from reference TRBV28 and TRBJ1-3, is DVKVTQSSRYLVKRTGEKVFLECVQDMDHENMFWYRQDPGLGLRLIYFSYDVKMKEKGDIPEGYSVSREKKERFSLILESASTNQTSMYLCASDQGGSGNTIYFGEGSWLTVV.

This sequence joins TRBV7-9 and TRBJ2-1; D is perhaps TRBD2 (6 bases). CDR3 length: 14 residues. V gave up 3 bases and J gave up 4 bases, with 10 bases separating them. In germline, CDR1 is SEHNR, CDR2 FQNEAQ (reference sequence). In DNA, the CDR3 is TGTGCCAGCAGCTTCCTAGCGCCGTACAATGAGCAGTTCTTC. This translates into CASSFLAPYNEQFF.

V gene TRBV7-2 combines with J gene TRBJ1-1; D may be TRBD1 (6 bases). Germline CDR1 is SGHTA and CDR2 is FQGNSA. The CDR3 runs 14 residues. Trimming took off 8 bases at V and 1 base at J, with 14 bases between the two ends. The CDR3 sequence is CASGGDTSNTEAFF. For the CDR3, the DNA is TGTGCCAGCGGCGGGGACACTTCGAACACTGAAGCTTTCTTT.